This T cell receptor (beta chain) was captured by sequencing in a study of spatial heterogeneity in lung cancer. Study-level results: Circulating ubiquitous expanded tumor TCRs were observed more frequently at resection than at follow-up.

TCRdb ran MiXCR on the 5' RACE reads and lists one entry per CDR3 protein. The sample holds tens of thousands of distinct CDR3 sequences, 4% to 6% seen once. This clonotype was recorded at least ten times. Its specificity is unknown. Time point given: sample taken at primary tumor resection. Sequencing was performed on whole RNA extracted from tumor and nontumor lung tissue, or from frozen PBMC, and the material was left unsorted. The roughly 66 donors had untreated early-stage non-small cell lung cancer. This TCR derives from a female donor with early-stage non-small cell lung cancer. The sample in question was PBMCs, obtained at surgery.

The CDR3 here is CASSATRRIAKNIQYF. Here the CDR3 DNA reads TGTGCCAGCAGTGCCACGCGGCGCATAGCCAAAAACATTCAGTACTTC. The rearrangement uses TRBV28 and TRBJ2-4; no firm D call. This CDR3 has 16 residues. V lost 5 bases, J lost 0 bases, and 14 bases lay in between. The germline V gene encodes CDR1 MDHEN and CDR2 SYDVKM. Full variable domain (remainder filled in from reference TRBV28 and TRBJ2-4): DVKVTQSSRYLVKRTGEKVFLECVQDMDHENMFWYRQDPGLGLRLIYFSYDVKMKEKGDIPEGYSVSREKKERFSLILESASTNQTSMYLCASSATRRIAKNIQYFGAGTRLSVL.